A single sample gave rise to the 16 T cell receptor beta chains below, sequenced in a study of T-cell memory formation after mild COVID-19. TCRdb independently ran MiXCR on the 5' RACE reads; one entry per CDR3 protein. This table has around 300,000 distinct CDR3 sequences, 10% to 15% appearing once. Sequencing was done on a sample of PBMCs or a T cell subset sorted from them (not recorded which). These receptors were obtained from a man between 18 and 29 years old who had mild COVID-19 (a few samples of this study predate the infection). Cell type and time point are not known.

This clonotype was recorded a few times. A much larger clone sits a single nucleotide away, making a read error possible. This sequence joins TRBV6-2 or TRBV6-3 and TRBJ2-1; no clear D gene. Germline V CDR1 and CDR2: MNHEY, SVGEGT. Trimming removed 7 bases at V and 2 bases at J, with 6 bases between. The CDR3 has 12 residues. The CDR3 DNA follows: TGTGCCAGCACTGGACCCTACAATGAGCAGTTCTTC. Its protein product is CASTGPYNEQFF.

The gene calls are TRBV5-4 and TRBJ2-3; TRBD2 matches 9 bases. V shed 3 bases and J 5 bases; nucleotides not matched to a gene: 7. This CDR3 has 15 residues. Germline CDR1 is SGHNT and CDR2 is YYREEE (reference sequence). The CDR3 protein is CASSYAGGQRDTQYF. The CDR3, as DNA: TGTGCCAGCAGCTATGCGGGGGGGCAGAGAGATACGCAGTATTTT.

V is TRBV7-8 and J is TRBJ2-1; 8 bases match TRBD2. The CDR3 is 19 amino acids. J gave up 0 bases and V 5 bases, and 15 bases lay outside the gene matches. Germline V gene lookup returns CDR1 SGHVS and CDR2 FQNEAQ. The CDR3: CASSTPESQRGSSYNEQFF. The DNA for the CDR3 is TGTGCCAGCAGCACCCCTGAGTCCCAGCGGGGGAGCTCCTACAATGAGCAGTTCTTC.

This clonotype was counted between two and nine times. V gene TRBV6-5 combines with J gene TRBJ1-6; TRBD1 might be the D (5 bases). This CDR3 spans 17 amino acids. The V end was cut by 0 bases, the J end by 0 bases, with 9 bases between. Germline V gene lookup returns CDR1 MNHEY and CDR2 SVGAGI. The CDR3 sequence is CASSYSGVFSYNSPLHF. The DNA of the CDR3 is TGTGCCAGCAGTTACTCGGGGGTATTCTCCTATAATTCACCCCTCCACTTT.

This clonotype was detected ten times or more. The chain is built from TRBV2 and TRBJ2-2; D not certain. Looked up from germline, CDR1 is SNHLY and CDR2 is FYNNEI. This CDR3 has 14 amino acids. The germline V and J ends were trimmed by 0 bases and 6 bases, with 8 bases remaining between them. Here the CDR3 reads CASSEAEASGELFF. The CDR3 nucleotides read TGTGCCAGCAGTGAAGCCGAGGCTTCCGGGGAGCTGTTTTTT.

This clonotype was found a few times. The chain combines TRBV9 with TRBJ1-1; TRBD1 aligns across 9 bases. The V and J ends lost 2 bases and 4 bases, in that order; junction bases with no gene match: 9. CDR3 length: 16 amino acids. Germline V lookup: CDR1 SGDLS, CDR2 YYNGEE. The CDR3 loop is CASSVGTGLASTEAFF. DNA for the CDR3: TGTGCCAGCAGCGTCGGGACAGGGCTTGCCTCCACTGAAGCTTTCTTT.

This clonotype came up a few times. The chain joins TRBV20-1 to TRBJ2-7; unclear D gene. V dropped 5 bases and J dropped 4 bases, with 9 bases sitting between them. This CDR3 is 11 amino acids long. CDR1 is DFQATT, CDR2 SNEGSKA, per germline (reference sequence). CDR3 DNA: TGCAGTGCTGGAGTATTGTACGAGCAGTACGTC. Residues: CSAGVLYEQYV.

This clonotype was recorded a few times. The V call is TRBV29-1, the J call TRBJ2-7; tentatively, D is TRBD2 (5 bases). This CDR3 comprises 13 residues. The ends were cut back, 3 bases at V and 6 bases at J, with 15 bases in the middle. The germline V gene has CDR1 SQVTM and CDR2 ANQGSEA. The CDR3 spells CSVDGRGLGEQYF. CDR3 DNA: TGCAGCGTTGACGGACGCGGGTTAGGCGAGCAGTACTTC.

This chain uses TRBV6-6 with TRBJ2-3; 9 nucleotides agree with TRBD2. Germline assignment: CDR1 MNHNY and CDR2 SVGAGI (reference sequence). Trimming cost V 6 bases and J 1 base; bases outside gene matches: 5. The CDR3 runs 15 residues. CDR3 loop: CASRVSGGGTDTQYF. In nucleotides, the CDR3 is TGTGCCAGCAGAGTTAGCGGGGGAGGCACAGATACGCAGTATTTT.

The chain joins TRBV7-2 to TRBJ2-1; tentative D call: TRBD2 (6 bases). Deletions cut 2 bases from V and 6 bases from J, with 11 bases between. This CDR3 region has 14 residues. Germline assignment: CDR1 SGHTA and CDR2 FQGNSA. The CDR3 DNA reads TGTGCCAGCAGCTTATCACTAGCCTCCAATGAGCAGTTCTTC. Protein sequence: CASSLSLASNEQFF.

This clonotype was counted many times. This chain links TRBV29-1 with TRBJ2-3; TRBD2 might be the D (5 bases). This CDR3 is 14 amino acids long. Germline V gives CDR1 SQVTM, CDR2 ANQGSEA. V was shortened by 0 bases and J by 6 bases, with 13 bases between the two germline ends. This CDR3 reads CSVEDPRRSDTQYF. In DNA form, the CDR3 reads TGCAGCGTTGAAGACCCCCGGAGGTCGGATACGCAGTATTTT.

This clonotype has ten or more counts. This rearrangement joins TRBV10-3 to TRBJ2-6; TRBD2 aligns across 10 bases. Germline trimming cut 10 bases from V and 4 bases from J; bases unmatched to any gene: 7. This CDR3 is built from 15 residues. The germline V gene encodes CDR1 ENHRY and CDR2 SYGVKD. CDR3 amino acids: CATQRGGTGANVLTF. The DNA for the CDR3 is TGTGCCACACAGCGGGGGGGTACCGGGGCCAACGTCCTGACTTTC.

The genes are TRBV5-1 and TRBJ2-7; 8 positions agree with TRBD1. J lost 1 base, V lost 5 bases, and 5 bases had no gene match. Germline CDR1 is SGHRS and CDR2 is YFSETQ. The CDR3 has 14 residues. This chain's CDR3 is CASRRTGTSYEQYF. In nucleotides, the CDR3 is TGCGCCAGCAGAAGGACAGGGACATCCTACGAGCAGTACTTC.

The chain uses TRBV7-2 and TRBJ2-3; D gene unclear. The CDR3 is made up of 15 amino acids. V dropped 5 bases and J dropped 6 bases, with 18 bases sitting between them. Germline V lookup: CDR1 SGHTA, CDR2 FQGNSA. CDR3 sequence (DNA): TGTGCCAGCAGCCCCCGGGCCTACAATGAGGATACGCAGTATTTT. This gives the protein CASSPRAYNEDTQYF.

V and J are TRBV4-3 and TRBJ1-1; 9 nucleotides match TRBD1. Germline values: CDR1 LGHNA, CDR2 YSLEER. Trimming took 4 bases from V and 4 from J; bases not matched to a gene: 4. The CDR3 has 14 residues. CDR3 loop: CASSLLTGGTEAFF. In DNA form, the CDR3 reads TGCGCCAGCAGCCTGCTGACAGGGGGCACTGAAGCTTTCTTT.

The V gene is TRBV7-7, the J gene TRBJ2-7; 10 nucleotides match TRBD1. V shed 5 bases, J shed 3 bases, and the junction held 7 bases outside the gene matches. The CDR3 totals 15 residues. Germline V gives CDR1 SSHAT, CDR2 FNYEAQ (reference sequence). The CDR3 DNA reads TGTGCCAGCAGCCGGGGACAGGGGCAGGTCTACGAGCAGTACTTC. Translation: CASSRGQGQVYEQYF.